The present entry profiles one T cell receptor beta chain with its context. The CDR3 covers 11 residues. Germline-derived CDR1 and CDR2 are LNHDA and SQIVND (reference sequence). Repertoires were generated with immunoSEQ multiplex PCR, while TCRdb's copy carries only in-frame clones and drops some. This sample has roughly 240,000 clones; roughly four fifths occur once, and the top ten carry 3% to 4%. The sample belongs to a study of blood T cell repertoires in COVID-19. The TCR comes from a woman aged 40 to 55 who had been exposed to COVID-19. The chain joins TRBV19 to TRBJ2-5; D not resolved. The specimen sequenced was PBMCs or T cells enriched from blood (not recorded which). DNA for the CDR3: TGTGGTTCCCGGGACCAAGAGACCCAGTACTTC. Amino acids: CGSRDQETQYF.